This TCR beta chain was captured by sequencing in a study of blood T cell repertoires in COVID-19. About the study: Samples came from the United States, Italy and Spain, spanning acute and convalescent COVID-19.

Here immunoSEQ multiplex PCR was the method, and the copy in TCRdb shows in-frame clones only, minus some. This sample has 250,000 to 300,000 clones; 87% occur once, and the top ten carry approximately 1.5%. V lost 5 bases, J lost 2 bases, and 16 bases lay in between. CDR1 LNHDA and CDR2 SQIVND come from the germline V gene (reference sequence). The CDR3 is made up of 15 amino acids. The receptor was isolated from a woman aged 40-49 years who had recovered from COVID-19. The V gene is TRBV19, the J gene TRBJ2-7; TRBD2 is a possible D gene (6 bases). Sequencing input: peripheral blood. CDR3 sequence: CASSPRGTSPYEQYF. In DNA, the CDR3 is TGTGCCAGTAGTCCCCGGGGGACCTCTCCCTACGAGCAGTACTTC.